Listed below are T cell receptor beta chains from one sample, sequenced in a study of blood T cell repertoires in COVID-19. Only in-frame clones appear in the TCRdb table, and some are missing; sequencing was by immunoSEQ multiplex PCR. The table includes 250,000 to 300,000 clones, roughly 90% detected once. The material sequenced was peripheral blood. These receptors were obtained from a woman aged 25-40 years with COVID-19, enrolled during active disease. CDR3s include the opening cysteine and the closing phenylalanine or tryptophan. The D gene is left open where the match is weak. The size of a clone is reported for some rows only, either as once, few or many, or as a class for expanded clones.

V	size	J	D	CDR3	DNA
TRBV6-6	-	TRBJ1-2	-	CASSYSSGNYGYTF	TGTGCCAGCAGTTACTCGAGCGGCAACTATGGCTACACCTTC
TRBV30	-	TRBJ1-2	TRBD1	CAWIGGQTYGYTF	TGTGCCTGGATCGGGGGACAGACCTATGGCTACACCTTC
TRBV5-1	-	TRBJ1-2	-	CASSLEGVDGYTF	TGCGCCAGCAGCTTGGAGGGGGTTGATGGCTACACCTTC
TRBV11-2	-	TRBJ1-1	-	CASSFQALNTEAFF	TGTGCCAGCAGCTTTCAGGCCCTGAACACTGAAGCTTTCTTT
TRBV4-1	-	TRBJ2-3	-	CASSQDAATESTDTQYF	TGCGCCAGCAGCCAAGATGCGGCGACAGAAAGCACAGATACGCAGTATTTT
TRBV27	-	TRBJ1-4	TRBD1	CASSPDRVATNEKLFF	TGTGCCAGCAGTCCGGACAGGGTTGCAACTAATGAAAAACTGTTTTTT
TRBV28	-	TRBJ2-1	-	CASSFSLQSYNEQFF	TGTGCCAGCAGTTTCTCCCTCCAGTCCTACAATGAGCAGTTCTTC
TRBV2	once	TRBJ2-7	-	CASGGTANEQYF	TGTGCCAGCGGGGGGACAGCTAACGAGCAGTACTTC
TRBV7-2	-	TRBJ2-3	TRBD2	CASSSGLYTDTQYF	TGTGCCAGCAGCTCGGGACTATACACAGATACGCAGTATTTT
TRBV19	-	TRBJ1-6	-	CASSTPAGGSPLHF	TGTGCCAGTAGTACTCCCGCGGGAGGATCACCCCTCCACTTT
TRBV6-5	-	TRBJ2-7	TRBD1	CASSQDRDEQYF	TGTGCCAGCAGTCAGGACAGGGACGAGCAGTACTTC
TRBV5-5	-	TRBJ2-5	-	CASSLVLGGETQYF	TGTGCCAGCAGCTTGGTTTTAGGAGGGGAGACCCAGTACTTC
TRBV11-2	-	TRBJ2-2	-	CASSRVRTGELFF	TGTGCCAGCAGCCGGGTTCGCACCGGGGAGCTGTTTTTT
TRBV5-1	-	TRBJ1-6	TRBD1	CASSWDRGGNSPLHF	TGCGCCAGCAGCTGGGACAGGGGAGGGAATTCACCCCTCCACTTT
TRBV7-9	-	TRBJ2-1	-	CASSLTRDYNEQFF	TGTGCCAGCAGCTTGACCCGGGACTACAATGAGCAGTTCTTC
TRBV10-3	-	TRBJ2-5	TRBD1	CAISAQGPRETQYF	TGTGCCATCAGCGCACAGGGGCCGAGGGAGACCCAGTACTTC
TRBV14	-	TRBJ2-7	-	CASGQSLYEQYF	TGTGCCAGCGGGCAGTCCCTCTACGAGCAGTACTTC
TRBV29-1	-	TRBJ2-2	TRBD2	CSVRLAGGYGELFF	TGCAGCGTTCGACTAGCGGGAGGGTACGGGGAGCTGTTTTTT
TRBV30	-	TRBJ2-2	-	CAWSVPYGGGELFF	TGTGCCTGGAGTGTCCCATATGGCGGGGGGGAGCTGTTTTTT
TRBV5-1	-	TRBJ1-2	TRBD1	CASSLAAGGRLNYGYTF	TGCGCCAGCAGCTTGGCGGCAGGGGGTAGGCTCAACTATGGCTACACCTTC
TRBV5-6	-	TRBJ1-2	-	CASSFYNYGYTF	TGTGCCAGCAGCTTCTATAACTATGGCTACACCTTC
TRBV5-1	-	TRBJ2-3	-	CASSFGTPRTDTQYF	TGCGCCAGCAGCTTCGGGACTCCCCGCACAGATACGCAGTATTTT
TRBV7-9	-	TRBJ1-2	-	CASSLILLGTHYGYTF	TGTGCCAGCAGCTTAATCTTATTAGGGACACACTATGGCTACACCTTC
TRBV6-5	few	TRBJ1-1	-	CASRSEQGTEAFF	TGTGCCAGCAGATCCGAGCAGGGCACTGAAGCTTTCTTT
TRBV7-2	-	TRBJ2-7	TRBD2	CASSSQLAGGEQYF	TGTGCCAGCAGCTCTCAGTTAGCGGGAGGCGAGCAGTACTTC
TRBV6-5	-	TRBJ1-6	-	CASSLGLGSNSPLHF	TGTGCCAGCTCTTTGGGATTGGGGAGTAATTCACCCCTCCACTTT
TRBV5-1	-	TRBJ2-2	-	CASSFDRSSFTGELFF	TGCGCCAGCAGTTTTGACAGGTCCTCGTTCACCGGGGAGCTGTTTTTT
TRBV5-5	once	TRBJ2-5	-	CASSLPQGQETQYF	TGTGCCAGCAGCTTGCCACAGGGCCAAGAGACCCAGTACTTC
TRBV11-2	few	TRBJ1-1	-	CASSPIGGNTEAFF	TGTGCCAGCAGCCCCATCGGGGGGAACACTGAAGCTTTCTTT
TRBV10-3	-	TRBJ2-2	TRBD2	CAIQREGLDTGELFF	TGTGCCATCCAAAGGGAGGGGTTGGACACCGGGGAGCTGTTTTTT
TRBV4-1	-	TRBJ1-5	-	CASSQDRSRGGGNQPQHF	TGCGCCAGCAGCCAAGATCGCAGCAGGGGTGGGGGCAATCAGCCCCAGCATTTT
TRBV15	-	TRBJ1-5	-	CATSILGQPQHF	TGTGCCACCAGCATTCTAGGACAGCCCCAGCATTTT
TRBV28	-	TRBJ1-5	TRBD1	CASSGVRQGLQPQHF	TGTGCCAGCAGTGGGGTCAGACAGGGCCTTCAGCCCCAGCATTTT
TRBV7-9	-	TRBJ1-2	-	CASSLYSGQDQSGYTF	TGTGCCAGCAGCTTATATTCTGGGCAGGATCAGTCTGGCTACACCTTC
TRBV9	-	TRBJ2-1	TRBD2	CASSVGALRGMYNEQFF	TGTGCCAGCAGCGTAGGAGCCCTGCGGGGGATGTACAATGAGCAGTTCTTC
TRBV28	-	TRBJ2-2	TRBD1	CASTHATGGTGELFF	TGTGCCAGCACCCACGCGACAGGGGGCACCGGGGAGCTGTTTTTT
TRBV9	-	TRBJ1-1	-	CASSLSGRLRETEAFF	TGTGCCAGCAGCCTATCGGGCCGCCTAAGGGAGACTGAAGCTTTCTTT
TRBV10-3	-	TRBJ1-1	TRBD1	CAISERTGFGYTEAFF	TGTGCCATCAGTGAGAGGACAGGGTTCGGGTACACTGAAGCTTTCTTT
TRBV7-4	-	TRBJ2-7	TRBD2	CASSSTSGTSGRLYEQYF	TGTGCCAGCAGCTCCACCTCCGGGACTAGCGGGAGATTATACGAGCAGTACTTC
TRBV12-5	-	TRBJ2-5	TRBD1	CASGGGQGAQETQYF	TGTGCTAGTGGTGGCGGGCAGGGGGCACAAGAGACCCAGTACTTC
TRBV19	-	TRBJ1-5	TRBD1	CASSIGVAGGEPQHF	TGTGCCAGTAGTATAGGTGTGGCAGGGGGCGAGCCCCAGCATTTT
TRBV27	-	TRBJ2-7	-	CASSLSDRFHEQYF	TGTGCCAGCAGTTTATCCGACAGGTTCCACGAGCAGTACTTC
TRBV11-2	-	TRBJ2-1	TRBD1	CASSLGVSVGQGFNEQFF	TGTGCCAGCAGCTTAGGTGTTAGTGTAGGACAGGGGTTCAATGAGCAGTTCTTC
TRBV19	-	TRBJ1-1	-	CASSDGDMNTEAFF	TGTGCCAGTAGTGACGGCGACATGAACACTGAAGCTTTCTTT
TRBV19	-	TRBJ1-5	-	CASSIRREAGNQPQHF	TGTGCCAGTAGTATTAGAAGGGAGGCGGGCAATCAGCCCCAGCATTTT
TRBV5-1	-	TRBJ2-7	TRBD1	CASSLDRGASYEQYF	TGCGCCAGCAGCTTGGACAGGGGGGCCTCCTACGAGCAGTACTTC
TRBV18	-	TRBJ1-1	-	CASSLGGEGTEAFF	TGTGCCAGCTCCCTCGGGGGGGAGGGCACTGAAGCTTTCTTT
TRBV10-3	-	TRBJ1-5	TRBD1	CAISESWAQGQQPQHF	TGTGCCATCAGTGAGTCCTGGGCGCAGGGACAGCAGCCCCAGCATTTT
TRBV18	-	TRBJ2-7	-	CASSPTDYEQYF	TGTGCCAGCTCACCCACAGACTACGAGCAGTACTTC
TRBV7-8	-	TRBJ1-6	TRBD1	CASSLDSGGRDNSPLHF	TGTGCCAGCAGCTTAGATTCAGGGGGTCGTGATAATTCACCCCTCCACTTT
TRBV5-3	-	TRBJ1-6	-	CARSPRRRGTNSPLHF	TGTGCCAGAAGCCCCCGTAGAAGGGGGACCAATTCACCCCTCCACTTT
TRBV28	-	TRBJ1-2	TRBD1	CASSLGTDFYGYTF	TGTGCCAGCAGTTTAGGGACAGACTTCTATGGCTACACCTTC
TRBV28	once	TRBJ1-2	-	CASSLRVWDGYTF	TGTGCCAGCAGTTTACGGGTTTGGGATGGCTACACCTTC
TRBV6-4	-	TRBJ2-7	TRBD1	CASRGGGEQYF	TGTGCCAGCAGAGGGGGCGGCGAGCAGTACTTC
TRBV5-1	-	TRBJ1-4	-	CASSLEDRSEKLFF	TGCGCCAGCAGCTTGGAAGACAGGAGTGAAAAACTGTTTTTT
TRBV7-2	-	TRBJ2-2	TRBD1	CASRLDRGLTTGELFF	TGTGCCAGCAGGCTAGACAGGGGGCTAACCACCGGGGAGCTGTTTTTT
TRBV27	-	TRBJ2-3	-	CASSLADTQYF	TGTGCCAGCAGTTTGGCTGATACGCAGTATTTT